The rows below give T cell receptor beta chains drawn from one sample of a study of CD8+ T cells in alopecia areata. This table comes from immunoSEQ multiplex PCR, and its TCRdb copy is limited to in-frame clones, with some not included. The data contain under 130,000 clones, 55% of them seen just once; the ten biggest clones take up 8.5% to 10%. Sequencing used CD4+ T cells sorted from blood. These receptors came from a human donor in good health. Both conserved end residues are part of each CDR3. Fields, in order: clone size, D gene, CDR3 length, J gene, V gene, CDR3 protein, CDR3 DNA. D genes are given only for firm matches. The listing skips clone size in some rows; elsewhere it reads once, few, many or a size class.

clone_size: .; d_call: .; cdr3_length: 13; j_call: TRBJ2-2; v_call: TRBV29-1; cdr3_aa: CSVLPLFTGELFF; cdr3_nt: TGCAGCGTTCTACCTCTTTTCACCGGGGAGCTGTTTTTT
clone_size: few; d_call: .; cdr3_length: 12; j_call: TRBJ1-2; v_call: TRBV11-1; cdr3_aa: CASSSERGGYTF; cdr3_nt: TGTGCCAGCAGCTCGGAAAGGGGCGGCTACACCTTC
clone_size: .; d_call: .; cdr3_length: 12; j_call: TRBJ1-2; v_call: TRBV29-1; cdr3_aa: CSVGFKNYGYTF; cdr3_nt: TGCAGCGTTGGGTTTAAGAACTATGGCTACACCTTC
clone_size: .; d_call: .; cdr3_length: 15; j_call: TRBJ1-1; v_call: TRBV27; cdr3_aa: CASRTRGGSNTEAFF; cdr3_nt: TGTGCCAGCAGGACGCGGGGGGGATCGAACACTGAAGCTTTCTTT
clone_size: .; d_call: .; cdr3_length: 12; j_call: TRBJ1-2; v_call: TRBV7-2; cdr3_aa: CASSSSSSGYTF; cdr3_nt: TGTGCCAGCAGCTCCTCCAGTTCGGGCTACACCTTC
clone_size: .; d_call: .; cdr3_length: 14; j_call: TRBJ2-7; v_call: TRBV7-2; cdr3_aa: CASSSALRVDEQYF; cdr3_nt: TGTGCCAGCAGCTCCGCGTTGCGGGTTGACGAGCAGTACTTC
clone_size: few; d_call: .; cdr3_length: 12; j_call: TRBJ2-5; v_call: TRBV29-1; cdr3_aa: CSVGGDQETQYF; cdr3_nt: TGCAGCGTTGGGGGCGACCAAGAGACCCAGTACTTC
clone_size: .; d_call: TRBD1; cdr3_length: 12; j_call: TRBJ1-2; v_call: TRBV6-5; cdr3_aa: CASSRGDSGYTF; cdr3_nt: TGTGCCAGCAGTAGGGGGGACAGTGGCTACACCTTC
clone_size: .; d_call: TRBD2; cdr3_length: 16; j_call: TRBJ2-3; v_call: TRBV30; cdr3_aa: CAWSTRISGVADTQYF; cdr3_nt: TGTGCCTGGAGTACTCGGATTAGCGGGGTCGCGGATACGCAGTATTTT
clone_size: .; d_call: .; cdr3_length: 13; j_call: TRBJ2-2; v_call: TRBV28; cdr3_aa: CASSLFATGELFF; cdr3_nt: TGTGCCAGCAGTTTATTCGCCACCGGGGAGCTGTTTTTT
clone_size: .; d_call: .; cdr3_length: 13; j_call: TRBJ2-3; v_call: TRBV7-2; cdr3_aa: CASSNPPGSFQYF; cdr3_nt: TGTGCCAGCAGCAACCCTCCGGGGTCTTTCCAGTATTTT
clone_size: .; d_call: TRBD1; cdr3_length: 13; j_call: TRBJ2-7; v_call: TRBV27; cdr3_aa: CASGTGESYEQYF; cdr3_nt: TGTGCCAGCGGGACAGGAGAATCCTACGAGCAGTACTTC
clone_size: .; d_call: .; cdr3_length: 12; j_call: TRBJ2-2; v_call: TRBV18; cdr3_aa: CASSPFTGELFF; cdr3_nt: TGTGCCAGCTCACCATTCACCGGGGAGCTGTTTTTT
clone_size: .; d_call: TRBD1; cdr3_length: 13; j_call: TRBJ1-2; v_call: TRBV6-1; cdr3_aa: CASSVNRDRPSTF; cdr3_nt: TGTGCCAGCAGTGTCAACCGGGACAGGCCTAGTACCTTC
clone_size: .; d_call: .; cdr3_length: 15; j_call: TRBJ1-1; v_call: TRBV30; cdr3_aa: CAWSTSRTGPSEAFF; cdr3_nt: TGTGCCTGGAGTACGAGCAGAACGGGACCGAGTGAAGCTTTCTTT
clone_size: once; d_call: .; cdr3_length: 11; j_call: TRBJ1-4; v_call: TRBV25-1; cdr3_aa: CASTDNEKLFF; cdr3_nt: TGTGCCAGCACCGACAATGAAAAACTGTTTTTT
clone_size: few; d_call: .; cdr3_length: 15; j_call: TRBJ2-2; v_call: TRBV4-3; cdr3_aa: CASSHGGKDTGELFF; cdr3_nt: TGCGCCAGCAGCCACGGGGGCAAGGACACCGGGGAGCTGTTTTTT
clone_size: .; d_call: .; cdr3_length: 16; j_call: TRBJ1-1; v_call: TRBV28; cdr3_aa: CASNLSGGPVNTEAFF; cdr3_nt: TGTGCCAGCAATCTTTCGGGAGGGCCGGTGAACACTGAAGCTTTCTTT
clone_size: .; d_call: .; cdr3_length: 11; j_call: TRBJ2-7; v_call: TRBV20-1; cdr3_aa: CSASRGHEQYF; cdr3_nt: TGCAGTGCTAGCAGGGGCCACGAGCAGTACTTC
clone_size: .; d_call: .; cdr3_length: 15; j_call: TRBJ1-5; v_call: TRBV28; cdr3_aa: CASSSYGTGNQPQHF; cdr3_nt: TGTGCCAGCAGTTCATACGGGACGGGCAATCAGCCCCAGCATTTT
clone_size: .; d_call: .; cdr3_length: 13; j_call: TRBJ2-5; v_call: TRBV5-1; cdr3_aa: CASRQWGEETQYF; cdr3_nt: TGCGCCAGCCGCCAGTGGGGGGAAGAGACCCAGTACTTC
clone_size: .; d_call: .; cdr3_length: 13; j_call: TRBJ2-7; v_call: TRBV18; cdr3_aa: CASRGTSSYEQYF; cdr3_nt: TGTGCCAGCCGAGGGACATCCTCCTACGAGCAGTACTTC
clone_size: .; d_call: .; cdr3_length: 13; j_call: TRBJ1-2; v_call: TRBV5-6; cdr3_aa: CASRTTAVYGYTF; cdr3_nt: TGTGCCAGCAGGACGACAGCTGTCTATGGCTACACCTTC
clone_size: .; d_call: TRBD2; cdr3_length: 18; j_call: TRBJ2-3; v_call: TRBV4-1; cdr3_aa: CASSSGPGLAGYTDTQYF; cdr3_nt: TGCGCCAGCAGCTCCGGGCCGGGACTAGCGGGGTACACAGATACGCAGTATTTT
clone_size: .; d_call: .; cdr3_length: 14; j_call: TRBJ1-5; v_call: TRBV30; cdr3_aa: CAWSGVNSNQPQHF; cdr3_nt: TGTGCCTGGAGTGGGGTGAATAGCAATCAGCCCCAGCATTTT
clone_size: .; d_call: .; cdr3_length: 13; j_call: TRBJ2-2; v_call: TRBV29-1; cdr3_aa: CSVGSGHTGELFF; cdr3_nt: TGCAGCGTTGGCTCGGGGCACACCGGGGAGCTGTTTTTT
clone_size: .; d_call: .; cdr3_length: 18; j_call: TRBJ1-6; v_call: TRBV5-1; cdr3_aa: CASSWEFGRRGANSPLHF; cdr3_nt: TGCGCCAGCAGCTGGGAGTTCGGACGGCGAGGGGCGAATTCACCCCTCCACTTT
clone_size: once; d_call: .; cdr3_length: 17; j_call: TRBJ1-6; v_call: TRBV30; cdr3_aa: CAWMGGDRSSYNSPLHF; cdr3_nt: TGTGCCTGGATGGGAGGGGACCGCAGCTCCTATAATTCACCCCTCCACTTT
clone_size: .; d_call: TRBD2; cdr3_length: 16; j_call: TRBJ2-7; v_call: TRBV7-2; cdr3_aa: CASSPERGPPSREQYF; cdr3_nt: TGTGCCAGCAGCCCCGAGCGGGGGCCCCCCTCCCGCGAGCAGTACTTC